A selection of T cell receptor beta chains follows, all from one sample in a study of T cells after yellow fever vaccination. TCRdb reanalysed the 5' RACE reads using MiXCR and keeps one entry per CDR3 protein. The sample consists of a few hundred thousand distinct CDR3 sequences, around 6.8% of them appearing once. The material sequenced was PBMCs, taken about 49 days after the first yellow fever vaccination. These receptors were obtained from a man aged 18 to 30 who received the YFV17D yellow fever vaccine. The conserved cysteine and the conserved F or W are not part of the CDR3 here. Size tells how often a clone was seen (once, few, many) or the class of an expanded clone, and some rows leave it out.

CDR3,J,V,size
ATGNPREGNTEAF,TRBJ1-1,TRBV15,few
SVASDSGNQPQH,TRBJ1-5,TRBV29-1,many
ATSDQYYGYT,TRBJ1-2,TRBV24-1,NA
ASSGLGTGNYGYT,TRBJ1-2,TRBV9,few
ASSQMPGQAEYYGYT,TRBJ1-2,TRBV7-8,NA
ATQAGGGARNEQF,TRBJ2-1,TRBV19,NA
SAIRSRTGSGETQY,TRBJ2-5,TRBV20-1,NA
AMGPGLLCSNEKLF,TRBJ1-4,TRBV4-2,NA
ASSLGLGPNYGYT,TRBJ1-2,TRBV5-1,many
ASSFDTLRVYNEQF,TRBJ2-1,TRBV12-3/TRBV12-4,few
SAGTGNWNEQF,TRBJ2-1,TRBV20-1,few
ASSFLVDGQETQY,TRBJ2-5,TRBV5-1,NA
ASSQYSGATYEQY,TRBJ2-7,TRBV4-2,few
SARDSDRAYEQY,TRBJ2-7,TRBV20-1,many
ASSQGDGGLTDTQY,TRBJ2-3,TRBV4-2,NA
TSSQDQGAGRNTEAF,TRBJ1-1,TRBV1,NA
ASSWRAITDTQY,TRBJ2-3,TRBV5-1,many
ASSLLGVGTEAF,TRBJ1-1,TRBV5-8,many
ASSSPSRQGSNTGELF,TRBJ2-2,TRBV9,many
ASRTGETQY,TRBJ2-5,TRBV12-3/TRBV12-4,few
ASSSTGFNEQF,TRBJ2-1,TRBV5-8,many
SVEEPQGVIYEQY,TRBJ2-7,TRBV29-1,few
ASSQVPRDRNFYGYT,TRBJ1-2,TRBV4-1,NA
SAGNQRGGLHIQY,TRBJ2-4,TRBV20-1,many
ASSPPSMEQF,TRBJ2-1,TRBV19,few
ASSVGDRGTGELF,TRBJ2-2,TRBV5-6,many
ASRTRGSDLDTQY,TRBJ2-3,TRBV5-1,few
ASGPSNLLGKLF,TRBJ1-4,TRBV12-5,NA
ASSYSLGTAHEQY,TRBJ2-7,TRBV7-9,NA
ASSFFSGGTDTQY,TRBJ2-3,TRBV12-3/TRBV12-4,few
ASSPRQGAYEQF,TRBJ2-1,TRBV7-2,many
ASSLPGAEAF,TRBJ1-1,TRBV7-9,few